These 20 T cell receptor beta chains share one sample of origin, sequenced in a study of blood T cell repertoires in COVID-19. The assay was immunoSEQ multiplex PCR, and TCRdb's table has in-frame clones only and misses some. Of around 60,000 clones listed, roughly 79% are singletons. The sequenced sample was peripheral blood. These TCRs come from an elderly woman with active or convalescent COVID-19.

This clone has just one count. The V gene is TRBV5-5, the J gene TRBJ2-5; 11 bases line up with TRBD1. The CDR3 extends over 15 amino acids. Germline trimming cut 3 bases from V and 5 bases from J; bases unmatched to any gene: 6. Germline V CDR1 and CDR2: SGHKS, YYEKEE (reference sequence). CDR3 residues: CASSSRDRGWETQYF. In DNA form, the CDR3 reads TGTGCCAGCAGCTCCCGGGACAGGGGGTGGGAGACCCAGTACTTC.

The genes are TRBV7-3 and TRBJ2-1; 12 nucleotides match TRBD2. The CDR3 is made up of 17 amino acids. Germline CDR1 is SGHTA and CDR2 is FQGTGA. The junction had 13 bases not matched to a gene; V was cut back by 4 bases and J by 9 bases. CDR3 region: CASSSPPKLAGGSEQFF. The CDR3 region has the DNA TGTGCCAGCAGCTCCCCCCCCAAACTAGCGGGGGGAAGTGAGCAGTTCTTC.

The CDR3 coding sequence is TGTGCCAGCAGCTTAGAGACAGGGAAAGAGACCCAGTACTTC. Protein: CASSLETGKETQYF. This rearrangement joins TRBV7-8 to TRBJ2-5; 7 bases map to TRBD1. The CDR3 consists of 14 residues. Germline lookup yields CDR1 SGHVS and CDR2 FQNEAQ. Trimming at V came to 1 base and at J to 3 bases, leaving 2 bases not matched to a gene.

The gene calls are TRBV6-6 and TRBJ2-3; 8 positions match TRBD2. V was pared by 2 bases and J by 2 bases, with 6 bases of the junction left unmatched. The CDR3 spans 16 residues. The germline gives CDR1 MNHNY, CDR2 SVGAGI (reference sequence). CDR3 in amino acids: CASSYEGSGVTDTQYF. The CDR3 nucleotides are TGTGCCAGCAGTTACGAAGGTAGCGGGGTCACAGATACGCAGTATTTT.

The chain is built from TRBV6-5 and TRBJ2-3, with 8 bases fitting TRBD1. Germline V gene sequence: CDR1 MNHEY, CDR2 SVGAGI. V dropped 5 bases and J dropped 8; count of bases not matched to a gene: 9. This CDR3 is 14 amino acids long. The CDR3 DNA sequence: TGTGCCAGCAGTCTCCAGGGGGCGCAAGGTACGCAGTATTTT. Translation: CASSLQGAQGTQYF.

The J gene is TRBJ2-5, the V gene TRBV7-2; a weak D match, TRBD2 (5 bases). The CDR3 has 13 amino acids. V lost 1 base and J lost 5, with 8 bases in between. Germline loops: CDR1 SGHTA, CDR2 FQGNSA. CDR3 loop: CASSLGERETQYF. CDR3 sequence (DNA): TGTGCCAGCAGCTTAGGGGAGAGGGAGACCCAGTACTTC. Full variable domain (outside the CDR3, taken from reference TRBV7-2 and TRBJ2-5): GAGVSQSPSNKVTEKGKDVELRCDPISGHTALYWYRQSLGQGLEFLIYFQGNSAPDKSGLPSDRFSAERTGGSVSTLTIQRTQQEDSAVYLCASSLGERETQYFGPGTRLLVL.

The rearrangement links TRBV9 to TRBJ1-2; D call uncertain. The germline gives CDR1 SGDLS, CDR2 YYNGEE. V was clipped by 4 bases and J by 0 bases, with 16 bases between them. This CDR3 spans 16 amino acids. The CDR3 spells CASSRVSGGANYGYTF. The CDR3 nucleotides read TGTGCCAGCAGCCGGGTCTCTGGTGGCGCTAACTATGGCTACACCTTC.

This chain connects TRBV6-5 to TRBJ1-2; 10 bases are a match to TRBD1. The junction had 5 bases not matched to a gene; V was cut back by 7 bases and J by 6 bases. This CDR3 region has 13 residues. Germline V gives CDR1 MNHEY, CDR2 SVGAGI. The CDR3 DNA is TGTGCCAGCATCGACAGGGGGCGGAATGGCTACACCTTC. It yields the protein CASIDRGRNGYTF.

This clone was recorded a few times. In nucleotides, the CDR3 is TGTGCCAGCAGCCAAGTAGTTTTGCGCTCCTATAATTCACCCCTCCACTTT. This gives the protein CASSQVVLRSYNSPLHF. The chain combines TRBV3-1 (or the pseudogene TRBV3-2) with TRBJ1-6, with D unresolved. This CDR3 contains 17 residues. Per the germline V gene, CDR1 is LGHDT and CDR2 is YNNKEL (reference sequence). V lost 1 base to trimming and J lost 0 bases, with 10 bases between them.

CDR3 sequence: CASSSSGGESYEQYF. The CDR3 region has the DNA TGTGCCAGCAGTTCTTCCGGGGGGGAGTCCTACGAGCAGTACTTC. J is TRBJ2-7 and V is TRBV6-6; 8 bases agree with TRBD2. The V segment lost 4 bases and the J segment 1 base; nucleotides outside the gene matches: 6. The CDR3 is 15 amino acids. Germline assignment: CDR1 MNHNY and CDR2 SVGAGI (reference sequence).

The CDR3 here is CASSSPRREPQETQYF. The CDR3 DNA reads as TGTGCCAGCAGTTCCCCTCGGAGGGAACCGCAAGAGACCCAGTACTTC. This chain uses TRBV6-2 or TRBV6-3 with TRBJ2-5; perhaps TRBD2 as D (6 bases). The CDR3 has 16 amino acids. Germline V gene lookup returns CDR1 MNHEY and CDR2 SVGEGT. The ends were cut back, 4 bases at V and 2 bases at J, with 17 bases in the middle.

The chain is built from TRBV7-2 and TRBJ2-5; a weak D match, TRBD2 (6 bases). V was shortened by 1 base and J by 5 bases, with 14 bases between the two germline ends. This CDR3 contains 15 residues. Per germline, CDR1 SGHTA and CDR2 FQGNSA. The DNA of the CDR3 is TGTGCCAGCAGCTTAGGATCGGGGGACGGCGAGACCCAGTACTTC. It yields the protein CASSLGSGDGETQYF.

The V and J genes are TRBV5-1 and TRBJ1-3; a possible D gene is TRBD1 (5 bases). The CDR3 spans 16 residues. Germline CDR1 and CDR2: SGHRS and YFSETQ. The germline V and J ends were trimmed by 1 base and 0 bases, with 11 bases remaining between them. CDR3 protein: CASSLTGPSSGNTIYF. The CDR3 nucleotides read TGCGCCAGCAGCTTGACAGGTCCTTCCTCTGGAAACACCATATATTTT.

The chain links TRBV24-1 to TRBJ2-1; D is undetermined. Germline V gene sequence: CDR1 KGHDR, CDR2 SFDVKD. Trimming stripped 6 bases from V and 0 bases from J, with 8 bases between. The CDR3 is 14 amino acids. Here the CDR3 reads CATSPWSSYNEQFF. CDR3 nucleotides: TGTGCCACCAGTCCCTGGAGCTCCTACAATGAGCAGTTCTTC.

The chain recombines TRBV4-1 with TRBJ2-2; D is ambiguous. Looked up from germline, CDR1 is MGHRA and CDR2 is YSYEKL. CDR3 length equals 15 residues. Deletions cut 6 bases from V and 0 bases from J, with 11 bases between. CDR3 sequence (DNA): TGCGCCAGCAGACCATTGGGCTCGAACACCGGGGAGCTGTTTTTT. Translating it yields CASRPLGSNTGELFF.

The rearrangement joins TRBV10-2 to TRBJ2-7; 8 bases are shared with TRBD2. The CDR3 runs to 13 residues. With 7 bases clipped from V and 5 bases from J, the junction kept 7 bases outside the gene matches. The germline gives CDR1 WSHSY, CDR2 SAAADI. CDR3 amino acids: CASTGGAGNEQYF. The CDR3 region has the DNA TGCGCCAGCACCGGGGGGGCTGGAAACGAGCAGTACTTC.

The rearrangement joins TRBV6-2 or TRBV6-3 to TRBJ1-6; D may be TRBD1 (6 bases). Germline V gene lookup returns CDR1 MNHEY and CDR2 SVGEGT. This CDR3 region has 16 residues. With 0 bases removed from V and 5 bases from J, the gap between germline ends came to 11 bases. The CDR3 region is CASSYSRQVNNSPLHF. CDR3 sequence (DNA): TGTGCCAGCAGTTACTCCCGACAGGTGAATAATTCACCCCTCCACTTT.

The V and J genes are TRBV6-2 or TRBV6-3 and TRBJ2-7; TRBD1 matches at 8 bases. CDR1 and CDR2 from the germline V gene are MNHEY and SVGEGT. The junction had 6 bases not matched to a gene; V was cut back by 6 bases and J by 2 bases. CDR3 length equals 14 residues. The CDR3 sequence is CASSLGQGTYEQYF. The CDR3 DNA reads TGTGCCAGCAGCCTCGGACAGGGAACCTACGAGCAGTACTTC.

This chain joins TRBV7-2 and TRBJ2-5, with D possibly being TRBD2 (6 bases). The CDR3 has 13 residues. The germline gives CDR1 SGHTA, CDR2 FQGNSA. The V and J ends lost 7 bases and 3 bases respectively, with 12 bases between them. CDR3 DNA: TGTGCCAGCACCTGGGGGGAAAAAGAGACCCAGTACTTC. Its translation is CASTWGEKETQYF.

The V call is TRBV4-1, the J call TRBJ1-1; no clear D gene. Germline V gene sequence: CDR1 MGHRA, CDR2 YSYEKL. V dropped 3 bases and J dropped 0 bases, with 5 bases sitting between them. This CDR3 region has 13 residues. The CDR3, as DNA: TGCGCCAGCAGCCATCCTTTGAACACTGAAGCTTTCTTT. Residues: CASSHPLNTEAFF.